This T cell receptor (beta chain) was documented in a study of multiple sclerosis patients with progressive multifocal leukoencephalopathy. Sequencing was performed with immunoSEQ multiplex PCR; in TCRdb, only in-frame clones are kept and a portion is missing. Of under 35,000 clones detected, about 92% appear once; the ten largest clones hold 1.9%. Study results and caveats: PML-onset expanded TRB clones were detectable before and during natalizumab therapy. TRBV and TRBJ usage showed no common pattern when PML developed.

The time point here: before natalizumab initiation. Between the trimmed V and J ends, which lost 4 bases and 6 bases, there was a span of 10 bases. CDR1 is KGHSH, CDR2 LQKENI, per germline. There are 13 residues in the CDR3. As regards this clone: Its antigen remains unidentified.

This chain links TRBV18 with TRBJ2-1; tentatively, D is TRBD2 (5 bases). The receptor was derived from a man aged 25 to 45 with multiple sclerosis. Sequencing was carried out using PBMCs. Here the CDR3 reads CASSRGLSNEQFF. Written as DNA, the CDR3 is TGTGCCAGCTCACGTGGACTGTCCAATGAGCAGTTCTTC.